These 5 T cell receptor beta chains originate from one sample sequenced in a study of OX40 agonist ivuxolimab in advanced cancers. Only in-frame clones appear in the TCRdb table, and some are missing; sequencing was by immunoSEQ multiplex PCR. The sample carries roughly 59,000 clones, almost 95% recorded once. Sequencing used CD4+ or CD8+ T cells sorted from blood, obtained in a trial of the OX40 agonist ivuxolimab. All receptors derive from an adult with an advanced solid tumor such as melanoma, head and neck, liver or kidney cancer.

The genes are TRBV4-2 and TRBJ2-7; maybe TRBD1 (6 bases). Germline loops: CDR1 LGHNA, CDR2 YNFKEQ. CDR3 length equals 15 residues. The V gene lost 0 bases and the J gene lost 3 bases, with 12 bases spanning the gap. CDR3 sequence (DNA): TGTGCCAGCAGCCAAGAAACAGGGACCTACTACGAGCAGTACTTC. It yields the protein CASSQETGTYYEQYF.

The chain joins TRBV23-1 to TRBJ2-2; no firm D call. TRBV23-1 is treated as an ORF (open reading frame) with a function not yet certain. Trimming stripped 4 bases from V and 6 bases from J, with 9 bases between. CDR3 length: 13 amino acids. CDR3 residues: CASSLEDPGELFF. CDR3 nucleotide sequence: TGCGCCAGCAGTCTTGAGGATCCCGGGGAGCTGTTTTTT.

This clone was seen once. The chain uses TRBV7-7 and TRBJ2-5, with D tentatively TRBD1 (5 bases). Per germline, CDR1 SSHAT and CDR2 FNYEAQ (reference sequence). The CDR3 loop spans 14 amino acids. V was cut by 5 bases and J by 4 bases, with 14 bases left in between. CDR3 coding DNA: TGTGCCAGCAGCCAACAGGTCTCGGGAGAGACCCAGTACTTC. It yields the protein CASSQQVSGETQYF.

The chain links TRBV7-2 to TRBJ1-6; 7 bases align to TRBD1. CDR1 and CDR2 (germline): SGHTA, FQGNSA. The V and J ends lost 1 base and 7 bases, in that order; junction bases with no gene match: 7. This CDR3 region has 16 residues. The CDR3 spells CASSLVSSGGNSPLHF. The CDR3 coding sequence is TGTGCCAGCAGCTTAGTTTCCTCAGGGGGAAATTCACCCCTCCACTTT.

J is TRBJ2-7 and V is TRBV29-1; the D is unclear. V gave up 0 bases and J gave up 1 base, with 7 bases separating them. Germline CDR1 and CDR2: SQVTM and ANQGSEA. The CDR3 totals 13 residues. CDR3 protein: CSVEDKGSYEQYF. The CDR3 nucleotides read TGCAGCGTTGAAGATAAGGGTTCCTACGAGCAGTACTTC.